Detailed here is one T cell receptor (beta chain). There is no known antigen for this receptor. One base away there is no much larger clone; base qualities are not given. Genomic DNA was isolated from the sorted cells so that the TCRbeta CDR3 region could be sequenced. TCRbeta CDR3 regions were sequenced using the immunoSEQ Assay. In its TCRdb copy, this immuneACCESS table keeps in-frame sequences only and misses some clones. Where compared with another copy, unresolved V genes explain less than half of these, and the others have no known cause. This sample lists 73,000 or so clones; around nine tenths were detected once. Approximately 0.81% of the sample lies in the top ten. Patients with a history of autoimmune disease or receiving systemic immunosuppression were excluded from the trial. Peripheral blood for TCR sequencing was collected from all dose cohorts at baseline, on cycle 4 day 1, and on cycle 7 day 1. The samples were taken from a phase I, first-in-human, multicenter, open-label dose-escalation trial of ivuxolimab. The trial enrolled adults with locally advanced or metastatic head and neck squamous cell, hepatocellular, melanoma or renal cell carcinoma. Before TCR sequencing, CD4+ T cells and CD8+ T cells from peripheral blood were sorted into separate populations.

The entry originates in a study of OX40 agonist ivuxolimab in advanced cancers. Regarding the research as a whole: Ivuxolimab was a fully human IgG2 agonistic monoclonal antibody targeting the costimulatory receptor OX40 (CD134). Intravenous ivuxolimab was administered to patients every 2 weeks at six dose levels: 0.01, 0.1, 0.3, 1.5, 3 and 10 mg/kg. The purpose of peripheral TCRbeta sequencing was to test whether ivuxolimab changed TCR sequence diversity and led to clonal T-cell expansion. The dose-escalation cohort was approximately 83% male with a mean age of 60 years, ranging from about 23 to 85. The paper describes the monotherapy dose-escalation part (N of about 50 patients) of the phase I trial of ivuxolimab. Partial responses occurred in three dose-escalation patients: two with cutaneous melanoma and one with hepatocellular carcinoma. Patients were allowed to have had prior anti-PD-1, anti-PD-L1 or anti-CTLA-4 therapy, and roughly two fifths of the dose-escalation patients had been treated with checkpoint inhibitors. Among the approximately 50 dose-escalation patients, about 19 had hepatocellular carcinoma, 15 melanoma, 9 renal cell carcinoma and 9 head and neck cancer. General conclusions and limits of the study: The antigen specificity of the peripheral T cells that underwent clonal expansion was not determined. Partial responders in the 0.1-3.0 mg/kg groups had among the lowest normalized peripheral clonal expansion, especially among CD8+ T cells. Clonal expansion of both CD4+ and CD8+ blood T cells was observed from baseline to week 6 at doses 0.1 to 3.0 mg/kg. Low levels of normalized T-cell clonal expansion were also seen in some patients who did not respond. After ivuxolimab, CD8+ T cells had more expanded clones than CD4+ T cells on average.

CDR1 is given as DFQATT and CDR2 as SNEGSKA, both from the germline V gene (reference sequence). The CDR3 contains 10 residues, cysteine and phenylalanine counted. CDR3 DNA is the only sequence kept; it has 30 bases, read in frame from the first base. V loses 5 bases, J loses 3 bases, and the germline ends lie 4 bases apart. The sample in question was CD4+ or CD8+ T cells sorted from blood, obtained in a trial of the OX40 agonist ivuxolimab. This TCR derives from an adult with an advanced solid tumor such as melanoma, head and neck, liver or kidney cancer. The chain couples TRBV20-1 to TRBJ1-2; a confident D gene designation cannot be given. The CDR3 here reads CSAGDYGYTF. In nucleotide form, the sequence is TGCAGTGCTGGGGACTATGGCTACACCTTC.